Sequencing of this T cell receptor beta chain was carried out in a study of blood T cell repertoires in COVID-19. Per germline, CDR1 SNHLY and CDR2 FYNNEI. V lost 0 bases and J lost 3, with 9 bases in between. The CDR3 is made up of 15 amino acids. Produced via immunoSEQ multiplex PCR; TCRdb's table is partial and in-frame only. The profile covers about 130,000 clones, with over 75% appearing a single time and roughly 10% taken by the ten largest. The TCR was taken from a man in his forties with active or convalescent COVID-19. The material sequenced was peripheral blood. The gene calls are TRBV2 and TRBJ1-5; D ambiguous. The CDR3 spells CASSEASAPNQPQHF. CDR3 DNA: TGTGCCAGCAGTGAAGCAAGCGCGCCCAATCAGCCCCAGCATTTT.